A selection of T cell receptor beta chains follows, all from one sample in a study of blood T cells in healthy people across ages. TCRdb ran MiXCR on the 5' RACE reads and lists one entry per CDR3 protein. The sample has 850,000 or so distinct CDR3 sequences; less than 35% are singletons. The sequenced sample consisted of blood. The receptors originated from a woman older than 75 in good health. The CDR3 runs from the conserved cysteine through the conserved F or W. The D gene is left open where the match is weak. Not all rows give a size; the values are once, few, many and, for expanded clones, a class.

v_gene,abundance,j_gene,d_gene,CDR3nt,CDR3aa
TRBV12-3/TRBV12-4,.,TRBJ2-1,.,TGTGCCAGCAGTTGGACTACTAGCTCCTACAATGAGCAGTTCTTC,CASSWTTSSYNEQFF
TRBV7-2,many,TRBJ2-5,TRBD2,TGTGCCAGCAGCTTCAGCGGGGAAGAGACCCAGTACTTC,CASSFSGEETQYF
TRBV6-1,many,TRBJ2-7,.,TGTGCCAGCAGGAACCGGACGCCCTTCTACGAGCAGTACTTC,CASRNRTPFYEQYF
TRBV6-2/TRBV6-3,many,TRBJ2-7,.,TGTGCCAGCAAAAAATCCGGGACGGCATCCTACGAGCAGTACTTC,CASKKSGTASYEQYF
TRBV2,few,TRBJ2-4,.,TGTGCCAGCAGTGAATGGGGGATAGGGAATTTTCCGGGGAACATTCAGTACTTC,CASSEWGIGNFPGNIQYF
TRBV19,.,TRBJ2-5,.,TGTGCCAGTCTTCCTGGGGTTTGGGGGGAAGAGACCCAGTACTTC,CASLPGVWGEETQYF
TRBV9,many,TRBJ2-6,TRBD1,TGTGCCAGCAGCCCCCGGACAGGGAGTCCTGGGGCCAACGTCCTGACTTTC,CASSPRTGSPGANVLTF
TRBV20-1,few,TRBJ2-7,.,TGCAGTGCCCAAACACAGGCAACGACCTACGAGCAGTACTTC,CSAQTQATTYEQYF
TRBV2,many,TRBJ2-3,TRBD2,TGTGCCAGCAGTGATTCGGCTAGCGGGGGTTCAGATACGCAGTATTTT,CASSDSASGGSDTQYF
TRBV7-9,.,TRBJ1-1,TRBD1,TGTGCCAGCAGCCTTCCAGGGGGCCGGCGGGGTACTGAAGCTTTCTTT,CASSLPGGRRGTEAFF
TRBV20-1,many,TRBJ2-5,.,TGCAGTGCGCCAGCACAGGGTGGCCTAGAGACCCAGTACTTC,CSAPAQGGLETQYF
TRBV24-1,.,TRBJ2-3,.,TGTGCCACCGGGCGGGTTGATACAGATACGCAGTATTTT,CATGRVDTDTQYF
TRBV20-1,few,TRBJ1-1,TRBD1,TGCAGTGCTAGAGATCGGGGGACAGTGGGTACTGAAGCTTTCTTT,CSARDRGTVGTEAFF
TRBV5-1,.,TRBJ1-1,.,TGCGCCAGCAGCTTCGCCGGGACAGAAGCTTTCTTT,CASSFAGTEAFF
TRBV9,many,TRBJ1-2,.,TGTGCCAGCAGCGTAGGGGGAGCGGGGGTCTATGGCTACACCTTC,CASSVGGAGVYGYTF
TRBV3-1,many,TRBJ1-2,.,TGTGCCAGCAGCCAATCCTACTACTATGGCTACACCTTC,CASSQSYYYGYTF
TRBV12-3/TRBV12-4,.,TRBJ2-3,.,TGTGCCAGCAGTCAAACCTCGGGACGGGACACAGATACGCAGTATTTT,CASSQTSGRDTDTQYF
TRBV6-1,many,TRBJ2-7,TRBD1,TGTGCCAGCAGTCGTGGACAGGGTGGGAACTACGAGCAGTACTTC,CASSRGQGGNYEQYF
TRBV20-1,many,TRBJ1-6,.,TGCAGTGCGGAACAGGGACCCTATAATTCACCCCTCCACTTT,CSAEQGPYNSPLHF
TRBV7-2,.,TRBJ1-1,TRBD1,TGTGCCAGCAGACCAACGACAGGGGGGGTCACTGAAGCTTTCTTT,CASRPTTGGVTEAFF
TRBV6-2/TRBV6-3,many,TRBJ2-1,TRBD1,TGTGCCAGCAGGGACAGGGGCGGGCACAATGAGCAGTTCTTC,CASRDRGGHNEQFF
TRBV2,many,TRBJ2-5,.,TGTGCCAGCAGTGAGGAGGTGGGGGGTGAGACCCAGTACTTC,CASSEEVGGETQYF
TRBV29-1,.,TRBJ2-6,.,TGCAGCGTTGAATTGGAGGCTGGGGCCAACGTCCGGACTTTC,CSVELEAGANVRTF
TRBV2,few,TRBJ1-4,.,TGTGCCAGCAGTGAGGGGCGCAGGAAGGAAAAACTGTTTTTT,CASSEGRRKEKLFF
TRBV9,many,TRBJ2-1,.,TGTGCCAGCAGCGCGACCGGGACTGACTACAATGAGCAGTTCTTC,CASSATGTDYNEQFF
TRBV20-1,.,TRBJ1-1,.,TGCAGTGCTAACAGGGCTTGGGGCACTGAAGCTTTCTTT,CSANRAWGTEAFF
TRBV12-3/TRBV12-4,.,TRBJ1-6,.,TGTGCCAGCAGTTTAAAGGAAGGAAATTCACCCCTCCACTTT,CASSLKEGNSPLHF
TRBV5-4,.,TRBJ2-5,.,TGTGCCAGCAGCTCGAAACGGGGGAGAGAGACCCAGTACTTC,CASSSKRGRETQYF
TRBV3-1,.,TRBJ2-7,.,TGTGCCAGCAGCCGCAGGGGCCACGAGCAGTACTTC,CASSRRGHEQYF
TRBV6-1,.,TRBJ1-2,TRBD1,TGTGCCAGCAGTGAAGCAGGAGGCAGGGGGGAGCTTGCCCACACCTTC,CASSEAGGRGELAHTF
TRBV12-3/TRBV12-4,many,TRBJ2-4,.,TGTGCCAGCGGCTCCAGGGGAAGGGACATTCAGTACTTC,CASGSRGRDIQYF
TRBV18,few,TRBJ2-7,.,TGTGCCAGCTCACCGTCACAATCAAGCTCCTACGAGCAGTACTTC,CASSPSQSSSYEQYF
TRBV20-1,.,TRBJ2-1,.,TGCAGTGCTAGATACTACAATGAGCAGTTCTTC,CSARYYNEQFF
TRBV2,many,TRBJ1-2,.,TGTGCCAGCAGTGTGGCAGGGGACTATGGCTACACCTTC,CASSVAGDYGYTF
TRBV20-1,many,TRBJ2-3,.,TGCAGTGCTAGAGATGACAAAGTATCCTCCACAGATACGCAGTATTTT,CSARDDKVSSTDTQYF
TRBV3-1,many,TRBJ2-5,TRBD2,TGTGCCAGCAGTTTTCTTACTAGCGGTAGAGGGGAGACCCAGTACTTC,CASSFLTSGRGETQYF
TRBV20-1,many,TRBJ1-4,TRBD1,TGCAGTGCTAGCCGACAGGGCGGTAATGAAAAACTGTTTTTT,CSASRQGGNEKLFF
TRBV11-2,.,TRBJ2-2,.,TGTGCCAGCAGCTTTGGCATAGAGGTCACCGGGGAGCTGTTTTTT,CASSFGIEVTGELFF
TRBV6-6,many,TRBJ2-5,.,TGTGCCAGCAGCCGCGGCGTAGCGAGGGGAGAGACCCAGTACTTC,CASSRGVARGETQYF
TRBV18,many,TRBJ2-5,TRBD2,TGTGCCAGCTCACCACGGGGCAGCGGGGGAGCCGTAGAGACCCAGTACTTC,CASSPRGSGGAVETQYF
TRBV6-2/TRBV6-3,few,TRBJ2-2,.,TGTGCCAGCAGCTGGGGACCCACCGGGGAGCTGTTTTTT,CASSWGPTGELFF
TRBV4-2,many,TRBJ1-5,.,TGTGCCAGCAGCCAAGATAGCACAGGTGGCAATCAGCCCCAGCATTTT,CASSQDSTGGNQPQHF
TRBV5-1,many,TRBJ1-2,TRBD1,TGCGCCAGCAGCTTGGAAGGACGGCAGGGGGGAGGCTACACCTTC,CASSLEGRQGGGYTF
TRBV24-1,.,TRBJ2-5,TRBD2,TGTGCCACCAGCCCCCGGACTAGCCCCTCGGGGACCCAGTACTTC,CATSPRTSPSGTQYF
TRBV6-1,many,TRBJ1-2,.,TGTGCCAGCAGTGTTAATCAGGACTATGGCTACACCTTC,CASSVNQDYGYTF
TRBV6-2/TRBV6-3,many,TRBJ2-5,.,TGTGCCAGCAGCGCTGGGGTCCAAGAGACCCAGTACTTC,CASSAGVQETQYF
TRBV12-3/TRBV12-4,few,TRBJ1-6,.,TGTGCCAGCAGCGCTTACAGGGATAATTCACCCCTCCACTTT,CASSAYRDNSPLHF
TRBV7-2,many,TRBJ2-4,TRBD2,TGTGCCAGCAGCTCCTCCGGCGGGGGTCGGAACATTCAGTACTTC,CASSSSGGGRNIQYF